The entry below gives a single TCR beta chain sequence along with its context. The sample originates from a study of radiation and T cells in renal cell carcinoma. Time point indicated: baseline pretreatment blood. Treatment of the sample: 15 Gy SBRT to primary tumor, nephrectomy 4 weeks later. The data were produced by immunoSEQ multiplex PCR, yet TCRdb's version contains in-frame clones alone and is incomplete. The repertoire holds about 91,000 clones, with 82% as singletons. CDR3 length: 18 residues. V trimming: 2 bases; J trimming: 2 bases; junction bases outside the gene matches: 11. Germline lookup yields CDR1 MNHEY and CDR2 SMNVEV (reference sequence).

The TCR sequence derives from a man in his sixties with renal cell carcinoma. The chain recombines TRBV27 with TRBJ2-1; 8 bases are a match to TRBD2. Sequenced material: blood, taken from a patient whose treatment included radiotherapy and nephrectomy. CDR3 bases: TGTGCCAGCAGTTTAGGTTCTAGCGGGCTCTATCCCTACAATGAGCAGTTCTTC. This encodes CASSLGSSGLYPYNEQFF.